This T cell receptor (beta chain) was sequenced for a study of T cell responses to AZD1222 COVID-19 vaccine. This CDR3 spans 14 amino acids. V gave up 1 base and J gave up 3 bases, with 10 bases separating them. The germline V gene encodes CDR1 KGHSH and CDR2 LQKENI. About this clone itself: The antigen is not known.

The method was immunoSEQ multiplex PCR; TCRdb's version includes in-frame clones alone and lacks a portion of them. The profile covers about 120,000 clones, with more than 75% appearing a single time and around 1% taken by the ten largest. Whether given at about 4 or about 12 weeks, second doses were pooled. Study results and limitations: The study found Spike-specific TCR breadth and depth rose after two AZD1222 doses. In all cases, repertoires were sampled only after the peak T cell response. Reportedly, nearly half the spike-specific TCRs target unmutated variant regions.

The sequences come from peripheral blood, collected 28 days after the second AZD1222 dose. The chain uses TRBV18 and TRBJ2-7, with D uncertain. This TCR was sampled from an adult who received the AZD1222 COVID-19 vaccine. This chain's CDR3 is CASSPRTILYEQYF. Written as DNA, the CDR3 is TGTGCCAGCTCACCACGGACCATTCTCTACGAGCAGTACTTC.